This paragraph covers one TCR beta chain sequence. These data are taken from a study of identical twins. TCRdb recomputed calls from the 5' RACE reads with MiXCR, one row per CDR3 protein. The sample includes 270,000 or so distinct CDR3 sequences, roughly 8% seen only once; the top ten take over 2.5%. These sequences were also reported in another study, on yellow fever vaccine responses in identical twins.

Sequences were obtained from CD8+ T cells sorted from blood. This receptor was obtained from a young woman in good health.

The CDR3 region is CASSPRGTVSYEQYF. The CDR3 bases are TGTGCCAGCAGTCCCCGGGGGACAGTCTCCTACGAGCAGTACTTC. The chain recombines TRBV27 with TRBJ2-7; tentative D call: TRBD1 (7 bases). CDR1 is MNHEY and CDR2 is SMNVEV in the germline V gene (reference sequence). V lost 5 bases, J lost 0 bases, and 14 bases lay in between. CDR3 size: 15 residues.